The next 19 T cell receptor beta chains were all read from a single sample in a study of read filtering for tumor transcriptome and immune sequencing. The library was built from around 400 ng RNA with molecular barcoded adaptors for alpha/delta and beta/gamma chains. TCRdb re-analysed the reads in MiXCR, keeping a single row per CDR3 protein. The table records tens of thousands of distinct CDR3 sequences, about 20% of them present only once. Sequences were obtained from a population of CD138-negative cells sorted from bone marrow. All receptors come from a donor aged 40 or older with multiple myeloma.

This clonotype was seen at least ten times. The rearrangement joins TRBV2 to TRBJ2-2; 9 bases agree with TRBD2. Trimming took 7 bases from V and 6 from J; bases not matched to a gene: 9. The CDR3 loop spans 15 amino acids. Germline V gene sequence: CDR1 SNHLY, CDR2 FYNNEI. The chain's CDR3 is CASIEGSGSPGELFF. CDR3 sequence (DNA): TGTGCCAGCATTGAGGGTAGCGGGAGCCCCGGGGAGCTGTTTTTT.

By share, this clonotype ranks as medium-sized. The J gene is TRBJ2-7, the V gene TRBV5-1; D uncertain. This CDR3 has 14 amino acids. Germline CDR1 is SGHRS and CDR2 is YFSETQ. The V end was cut by 0 bases, the J end by 0 bases, with 7 bases between. The CDR3 loop is CASSLVGNSYEQYF. The CDR3 region has the DNA TGCGCCAGCAGCTTGGTTGGGAACTCCTACGAGCAGTACTTC.

This clonotype was observed at least ten times. In DNA form, the CDR3 reads TGTGCCAGCAGCTTAAACACAGCATATAGCAATCAGCCCCAGCATTTT. Translation: CASSLNTAYSNQPQHF. The chain recombines TRBV7-2 with TRBJ1-5; D is unclear. Germline CDR1 reads SGHTA; CDR2 reads FQGNSA. V lost 2 bases to trimming and J lost 0 bases, with 11 bases between them. The CDR3 sequence is 16 residues long.

Ten or more counts support this clonotype. The chain has TRBV20-1 and TRBJ1-4; D not certain. Germline V gene data show CDR1 as DFQATT and CDR2 as SNEGSKA (reference sequence). V lost 3 bases to trimming and J lost 6 bases, with 14 bases between them. The CDR3 covers 14 residues. The CDR3 region is CSASRISLHEKLFF. The CDR3 nucleotides read TGCAGTGCTAGCCGAATAAGCCTTCATGAAAAACTGTTTTTT.

This clonotype was seen only a few times. CDR3 DNA sequence: TGTGCCATCAGTGAGTTTAGCACAGATACGCAGTATTTT. Its translation: CAISEFSTDTQYF. The chain is built from TRBV10-3 and TRBJ2-3, with no clear D. CDR1 is ENHRY, CDR2 SYGVKD, per germline. The CDR3 has 13 residues. The V gene lost 1 base and the J gene lost 0 bases, with 2 bases spanning the gap.

In this sample, this clonotype turned up many times. The chain carries TRBV19 and TRBJ2-5; D unresolved. Trimming shortened V by 4 bases and J by 1 base, and 10 bases separated the two germline ends. CDR3 length equals 14 residues. Germline lookup yields CDR1 LNHDA and CDR2 SQIVND (reference sequence). Here the CDR3 DNA reads TGTGCCAGTAGTACCGCTAGGCTCCAAGAGACCCAGTACTTC. It is translated as CASSTARLQETQYF.

In its sample, this clonotype was seen many times. The V gene is TRBV28, the J gene TRBJ1-1; D gene ambiguous. V shed 8 bases and J shed 5 bases, with 18 bases lying between them. Germline V gene sequence: CDR1 MDHEN, CDR2 SYDVKM. CDR3 length: 14 amino acids. CDR3 in amino acids: CASHALRVGTEAFF. The CDR3, as DNA: TGTGCCAGCCATGCTCTTCGGGTTGGGACTGAAGCTTTCTTT.

This clonotype appeared many times. V usage is TRBV3-1 and J usage is TRBJ2-3, with D possibly TRBD2 on 5 matching bases. CDR3 length equals 12 residues. Germline V gene data show CDR1 as LGHDT and CDR2 as YNNKEL (reference sequence). V dropped 3 bases and J dropped 5 bases, with 6 bases sitting between them. The CDR3 DNA follows: TGTGCCAGCAGCCAGCGGGTAGATACGCAGTATTTT. The encoded protein is CASSQRVDTQYF.

This clonotype was seen ten or more times. The V call is TRBV9, the J call TRBJ1-1; maybe TRBD1 (6 bases). Trimming pared 3 bases from V and 1 base from J, leaving 10 bases between. CDR3 length: 14 amino acids. Germline V gene lookup returns CDR1 SGDLS and CDR2 YYNGEE. The chain's CDR3 is CASSEGHPNTEAFF. In nucleotides, the CDR3 is TGTGCCAGCAGCGAGGGACATCCGAACACTGAAGCTTTCTTT.

In this sample, this clonotype turned up many times. The chain is built from TRBV20-1 and TRBJ1-4; 11 nucleotides align to TRBD2. The J call may be in error: the DNA end matches TRBJ2-3 better. CDR3 length: 14 residues. CDR1 DFQATT and CDR2 SNEGSKA come from the germline V gene (reference sequence). CDR3 protein: CSADSGRAFDTQYF. The CDR3 coding sequence is TGCAGTGCTGATAGCGGGAGGGCCTTTGATACGCAGTATTTT.

V usage is TRBV30 and J usage is TRBJ1-1; possibly TRBD1 for D (6 bases). V lost 2 bases, J lost 10 bases, and 11 bases lay in between. The germline CDR1 and CDR2 sequences are GTSNPN and SVGIG (reference sequence). The CDR3 has 11 residues. CDR3 protein: CAWSWEGVAFF. The CDR3 DNA is TGTGCCTGGAGTTGGGAGGGGGTAGCTTTCTTT.

V usage is TRBV5-1 and J usage is TRBJ2-5; TRBD2 agrees at 11 bases. The V segment lost 3 bases and the J segment 7 bases; nucleotides outside the gene matches: 8. Per germline, CDR1 SGHRS and CDR2 YFSETQ. The CDR3 spans 15 residues. The CDR3 region has the DNA TGCGCCAGCAGCTATAGCGGGAGGGCCGGAGTGACCCAGTACTTC. Translation gives CASSYSGRAGVTQYF. The variable domain in full, with the rest retrieved from reference TRBV5-1 and TRBJ2-5, is KAGVTQTPRYLIKTRGQQVTLSCSPISGHRSVSWYQQTPGQGLQFLFEYFSETQRNKGNFPGRFSGRQFSNSRSEMNVSTLELGDSALYLCASSYSGRAGVTQYFGPGTRLLVL.

Notes on this clonotype: A read error is likely here: a far larger clone is one base away. CDR3 in DNA: TGTTCCAGCAGCCGTAGCGGGGGCGGGAATGAGCAGTTCTTC. Its translation: CSSSRSGGGNEQFF. The J gene is TRBJ2-1, the V gene TRBV6-1; 9 nucleotides agree with TRBD2. CDR3 length: 14 amino acids. CDR1 and CDR2 (germline): MNHNS, SASEGT.

Remarks on this clonotype: At one end the junction does not follow the germline gene, possibly because of a read error. This chain connects TRBV5-4 to TRBJ2-6; a weak D match, TRBD2 (6 bases). Germline values: CDR1 SGHNT, CDR2 YYREEE (reference sequence). The CDR3 covers 15 residues. CDR3 bases: TGTGCCAGCAGCCCCGCGGGGTCTGGGGCCAACGCCCTGACTTTC. It codes for CASSPAGSGANALTF.

This rearrangement joins TRBV11-2 to TRBJ2-7, with D perhaps matching TRBD1 (5 bases). The germline CDR1 and CDR2 sequences are SGHAT and FQNNGV. The CDR3 runs 16 residues. V lost 3 bases and J lost 2, with 17 bases in between. CDR3 loop: CASSLFVTGNTYEQYF. The CDR3, as DNA: TGTGCCAGCAGCTTGTTTGTTACAGGCAACACCTACGAGCAGTACTTC. Drawing the rest from reference TRBV11-2 and TRBJ2-7, the complete variable domain is EAGVAQSPRYKIIEKRQSVAFWCNPISGHATLYWYQQILGQGPKLLIQFQNNGVVDDSQLPKDRFSAERLKGVDSTLKIQPAKLEDSAVYLCASSLFVTGNTYEQYFGPGTRLTVT.

In its sample, this clonotype was seen many times. This sequence joins TRBV6-1 and TRBJ1-5; no definite D call. Per germline, CDR1 MNHNS and CDR2 SASEGT. This CDR3 has 12 amino acids. CDR3 DNA sequence: TGTGCGACGACCGGTAATTACCAGCCCCAGCATTTT. Its translation: CATTGNYQPQHF.

This clonotype is judged medium-sized. The chain recombines TRBV20-1 with TRBJ2-1; D perhaps matches TRBD2 (7 bases). The V gene's germline CDR1 is DFQATT and CDR2 SNEGSKA (reference sequence). The CDR3 covers 13 residues. The DNA for the CDR3 is TGCAGCGCCCCGGGGGCGGGAGTTAATGAGCAGTTCTTC. Encoded protein: CSAPGAGVNEQFF.

The chain employs TRBV2 and TRBJ2-5; the D is unclear. The V end was cut by 9 bases, the J end by 4 bases, with 18 bases between. Per germline, CDR1 SNHLY and CDR2 FYNNEI. CDR3 size: 14 residues. The CDR3 DNA reads as TGTGCCAGGATGAGCCGGAGCGATGGAGAGACCCAGTACTTC. Protein: CARMSRSDGETQYF.

The chain couples TRBV4-1 to TRBJ1-5; D might be TRBD1 (6 bases). The CDR3 loop spans 16 amino acids. V gave up 1 base and J gave up 1 base, with 11 bases separating them. Looked up from germline, CDR1 is MGHRA and CDR2 is YSYEKL. In DNA, the CDR3 is TGCGCCAGCAGCCAAGGGACAGCCCACAGCAATCAGCCCCAGCATTTT. It codes for CASSQGTAHSNQPQHF.